The T cell receptor beta chain described here comes from a study of blood T cell repertoires in COVID-19. The wider study: PBMCs, B-cell-depleted T cells, or T cells were the source of the cDNA or gDNA that made up the material.

Using immunoSEQ multiplex PCR, the repertoire was profiled, and TCRdb retains in-frame clones only, with some absent. This table holds 200,000 to 250,000 clones, approximately 90% found once. This CDR3 has 15 amino acids. The V and J ends lost 1 base and 2 bases, in that order; junction bases with no gene match: 2. Germline CDR1 is MGHDK and CDR2 is SYGVNS. J is TRBJ1-3 and V is TRBV25-1; TRBD1 agrees at 7 bases. The source material was peripheral blood. The receptor comes from a man over 45 with acute or convalescent COVID-19. The CDR3 loop is CASSELGTAGNTIYF. The CDR3 nucleotides are TGTGCCAGCAGTGAATTAGGGACAGCTGGAAACACCATATATTTT.